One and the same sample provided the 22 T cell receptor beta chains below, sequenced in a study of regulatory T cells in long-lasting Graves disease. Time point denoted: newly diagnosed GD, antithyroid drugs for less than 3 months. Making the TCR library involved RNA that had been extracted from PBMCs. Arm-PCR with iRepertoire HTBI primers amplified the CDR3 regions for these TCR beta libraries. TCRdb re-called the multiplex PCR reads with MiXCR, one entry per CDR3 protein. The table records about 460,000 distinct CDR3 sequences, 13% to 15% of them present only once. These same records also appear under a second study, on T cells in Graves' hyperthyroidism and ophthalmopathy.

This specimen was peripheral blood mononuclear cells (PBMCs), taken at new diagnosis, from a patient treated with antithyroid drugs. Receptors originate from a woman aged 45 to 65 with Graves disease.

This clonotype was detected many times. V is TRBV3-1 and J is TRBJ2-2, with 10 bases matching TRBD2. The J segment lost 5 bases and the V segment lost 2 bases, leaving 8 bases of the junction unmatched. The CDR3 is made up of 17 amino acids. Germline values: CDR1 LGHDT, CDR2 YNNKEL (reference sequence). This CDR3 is CASSQILAGAGTGELFF. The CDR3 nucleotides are TGTGCCAGCAGCCAAATTCTAGCGGGAGCGGGGACCGGGGAGCTGTTTTTT.

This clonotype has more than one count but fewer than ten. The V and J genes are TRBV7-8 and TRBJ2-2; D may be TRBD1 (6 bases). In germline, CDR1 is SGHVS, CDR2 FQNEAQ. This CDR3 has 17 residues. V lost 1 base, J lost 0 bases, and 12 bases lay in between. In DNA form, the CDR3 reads TGTGCCAGCAGCTTAGGTGCAGGGGCGCCGAACACCGGGGAGCTGTTTTTT. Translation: CASSLGAGAPNTGELFF.

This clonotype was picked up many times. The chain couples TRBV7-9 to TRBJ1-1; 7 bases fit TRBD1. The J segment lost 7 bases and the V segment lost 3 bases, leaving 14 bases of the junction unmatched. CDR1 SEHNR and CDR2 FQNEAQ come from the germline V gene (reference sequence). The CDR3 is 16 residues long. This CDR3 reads CASSLIFGRGGGEAFF. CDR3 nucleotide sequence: TGTGCCAGCAGCTTGATATTCGGCAGGGGGGGAGGTGAAGCTTTCTTT.

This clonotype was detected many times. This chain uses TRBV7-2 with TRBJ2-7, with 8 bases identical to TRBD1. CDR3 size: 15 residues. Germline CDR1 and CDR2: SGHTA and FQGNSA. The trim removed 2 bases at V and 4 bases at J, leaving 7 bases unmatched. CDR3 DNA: TGTGCCAGCAGCTTATACCCGACAGGGGCGTACGAGCAGTACTTC. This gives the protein CASSLYPTGAYEQYF.

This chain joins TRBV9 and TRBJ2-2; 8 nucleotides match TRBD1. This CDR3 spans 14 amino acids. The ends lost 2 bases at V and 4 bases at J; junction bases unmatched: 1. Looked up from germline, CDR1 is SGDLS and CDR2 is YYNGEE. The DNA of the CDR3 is TGTGCCAGCAGCGTGCAGGGGGCCACCGGGGAGCTGTTTTTT. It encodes CASSVQGATGELFF.

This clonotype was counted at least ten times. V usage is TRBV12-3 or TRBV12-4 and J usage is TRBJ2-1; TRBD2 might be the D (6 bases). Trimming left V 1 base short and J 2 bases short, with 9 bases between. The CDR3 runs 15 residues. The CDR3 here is CASSLEGTAYNEQFF. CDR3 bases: TGTGCCAGCAGTTTAGAGGGGACTGCCTACAATGAGCAGTTCTTC.

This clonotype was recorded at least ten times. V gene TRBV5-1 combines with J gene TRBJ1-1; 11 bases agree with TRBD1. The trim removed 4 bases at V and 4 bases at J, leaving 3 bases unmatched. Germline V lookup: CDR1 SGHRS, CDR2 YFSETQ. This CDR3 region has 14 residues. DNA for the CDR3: TGCGCCAGCAGCCAGGGACAGGGGGGCACTGAAGCTTTCTTT. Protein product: CASSQGQGGTEAFF.

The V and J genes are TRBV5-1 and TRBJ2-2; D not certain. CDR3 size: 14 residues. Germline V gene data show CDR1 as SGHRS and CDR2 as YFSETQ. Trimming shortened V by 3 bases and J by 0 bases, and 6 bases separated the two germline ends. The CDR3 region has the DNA TGCGCCAGCAGCTCGGACCCGAACACCGGGGAGCTGTTTTTT. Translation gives CASSSDPNTGELFF.

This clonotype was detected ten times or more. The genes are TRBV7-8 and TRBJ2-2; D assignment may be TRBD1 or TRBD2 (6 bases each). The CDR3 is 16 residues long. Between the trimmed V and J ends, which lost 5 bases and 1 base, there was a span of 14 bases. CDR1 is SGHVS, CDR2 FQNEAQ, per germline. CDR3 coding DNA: TGTGCCAGCAGCCGGCGGGGACATATGAACACCGGGGAGCTGTTTTTT. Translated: CASSRRGHMNTGELFF.

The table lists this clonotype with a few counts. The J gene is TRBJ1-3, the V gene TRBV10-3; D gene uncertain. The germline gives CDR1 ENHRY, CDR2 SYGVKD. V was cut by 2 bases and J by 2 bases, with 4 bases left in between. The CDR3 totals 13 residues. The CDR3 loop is CAISESAGNTIYF. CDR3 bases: TGTGCCATCAGTGAGAGCGCTGGAAACACCATATATTTT.

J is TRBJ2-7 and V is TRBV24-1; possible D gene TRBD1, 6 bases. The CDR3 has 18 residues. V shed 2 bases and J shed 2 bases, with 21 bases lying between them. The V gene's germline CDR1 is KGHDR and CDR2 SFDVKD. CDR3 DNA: TGTGCCACCAGTGATTCTTTGGCCACAGGGAATGGAGCCTACGAGCAGTACTTC. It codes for CATSDSLATGNGAYEQYF.

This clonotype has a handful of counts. This chain's CDR3 is CASSQDQPRGGRDYNEQFF. CDR3 DNA sequence: TGTGCCAGCAGCCAAGACCAACCCCGGGGCGGGCGAGACTACAATGAGCAGTTCTTC. The chain employs TRBV14 and TRBJ2-1, with D possibly called TRBD1 or TRBD2 (5 bases each). V dropped 0 bases and J dropped 3 bases, with 21 bases sitting between them. Germline V gene data show CDR1 as SGHDN and CDR2 as FVKESK. CDR3 length: 19 amino acids.

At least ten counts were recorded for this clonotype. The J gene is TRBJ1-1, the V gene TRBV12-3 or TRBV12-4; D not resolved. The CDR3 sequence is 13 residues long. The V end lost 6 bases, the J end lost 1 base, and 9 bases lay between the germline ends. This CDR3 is CASSLEGNTEAFF. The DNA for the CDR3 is TGTGCCAGCAGCTTGGAGGGGAACACTGAAGCTTTCTTT.

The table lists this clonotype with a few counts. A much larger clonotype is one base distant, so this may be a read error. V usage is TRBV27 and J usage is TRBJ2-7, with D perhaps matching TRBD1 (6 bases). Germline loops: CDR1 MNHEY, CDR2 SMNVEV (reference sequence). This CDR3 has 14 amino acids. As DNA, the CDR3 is TGTGCCAGCAGATCAGGGGCCGGCTACTACGAGCGGTACTTC. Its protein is CASRSGAGYYERYF.

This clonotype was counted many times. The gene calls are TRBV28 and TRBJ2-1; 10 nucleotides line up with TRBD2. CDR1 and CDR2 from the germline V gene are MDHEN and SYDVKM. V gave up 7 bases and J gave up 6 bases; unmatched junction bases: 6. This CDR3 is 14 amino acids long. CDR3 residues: CASTSSGSFNEQFF. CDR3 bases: TGTGCCAGCACCTCTAGCGGGAGCTTCAATGAGCAGTTCTTC.

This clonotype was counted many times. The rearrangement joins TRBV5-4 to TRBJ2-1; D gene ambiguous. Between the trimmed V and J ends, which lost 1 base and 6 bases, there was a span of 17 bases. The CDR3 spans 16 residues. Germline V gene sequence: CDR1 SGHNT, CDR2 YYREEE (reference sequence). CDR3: CASSLTRQALSNEQFF. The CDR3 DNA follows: TGTGCCAGCAGCTTGACGAGGCAGGCCCTCAGCAATGAGCAGTTCTTC.

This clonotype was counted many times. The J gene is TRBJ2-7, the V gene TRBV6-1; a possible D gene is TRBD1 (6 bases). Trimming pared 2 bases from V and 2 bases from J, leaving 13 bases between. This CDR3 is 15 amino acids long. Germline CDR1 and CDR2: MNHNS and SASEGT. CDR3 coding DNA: TGTGCCAGCAGTGAACGGTCGAGGGGGACCTACGAGCAGTACTTC. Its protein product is CASSERSRGTYEQYF.

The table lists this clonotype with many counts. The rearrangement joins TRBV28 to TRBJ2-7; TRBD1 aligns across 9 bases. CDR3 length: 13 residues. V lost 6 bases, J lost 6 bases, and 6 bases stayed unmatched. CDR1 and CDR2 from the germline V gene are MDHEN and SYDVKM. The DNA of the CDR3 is TGTGCCAGCAGCTCGGGACAGGGTAGCGAGCAGTACTTC. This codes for CASSSGQGSEQYF.

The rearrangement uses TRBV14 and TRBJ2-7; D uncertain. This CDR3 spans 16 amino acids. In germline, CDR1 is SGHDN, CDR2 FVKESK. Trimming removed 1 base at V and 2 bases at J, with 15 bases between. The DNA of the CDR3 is TGTGCCAGCAGCCAAGTTTCGTTCCGCGGAGCCTACGAGCAGTACTTC. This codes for CASSQVSFRGAYEQYF.

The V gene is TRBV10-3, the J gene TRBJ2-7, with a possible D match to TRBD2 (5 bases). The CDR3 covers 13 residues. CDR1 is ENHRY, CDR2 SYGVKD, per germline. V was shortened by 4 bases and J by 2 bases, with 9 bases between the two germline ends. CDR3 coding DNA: TGTGCCATCAGTGGAGCGGATACCTACGAGCAGTACTTC. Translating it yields CAISGADTYEQYF.

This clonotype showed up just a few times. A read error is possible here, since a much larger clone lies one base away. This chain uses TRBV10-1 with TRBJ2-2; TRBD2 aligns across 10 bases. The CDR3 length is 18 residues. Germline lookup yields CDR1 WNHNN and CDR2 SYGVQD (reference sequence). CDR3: CASSKSASGRGNTGELFF. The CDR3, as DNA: TGCGCCAGCAGTAAGTCCGCTAGCGGGAGAGGGAACACCGGGGAGCTGTTTTTT.

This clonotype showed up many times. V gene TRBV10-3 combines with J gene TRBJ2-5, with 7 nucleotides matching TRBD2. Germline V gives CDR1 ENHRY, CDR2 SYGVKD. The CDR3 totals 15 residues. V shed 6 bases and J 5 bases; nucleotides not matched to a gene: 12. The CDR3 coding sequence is TGTGCCATCAGGGGCGGCGGGAGTCGATGGGAGACCCAGTACTTC. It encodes CAIRGGGSRWETQYF.